Each of the 25 T cell receptor beta chains below was sequenced from the same sample in a study of blood T cell repertoires in COVID-19. Repertoires were generated with immunoSEQ multiplex PCR, while TCRdb's copy carries only in-frame clones and drops some. The profile shows under 300,000 clones, over 75% of them singletons. Sequences were obtained from PBMCs or T cells enriched from blood (not recorded which). These receptors all stem from a man younger than 35 who had recovered from COVID-19.

This clone was picked up one time. The V gene is TRBV6-1, the J gene TRBJ1-4; D perhaps matches TRBD1 (5 bases). Germline CDR1 MNHNS, CDR2 SASEGT. Trimming took 1 base from V and 2 from J, leaving 5 bases between them. CDR3 size: 14 residues. This CDR3 is CASSEGGTNEKLFF. CDR3 sequence (DNA): TGTGCCAGCAGTGAAGGGGGCACTAATGAAAAACTGTTTTTT.

For the CDR3, the DNA is TGTGCCATCACTGGGACTAGTAACAATGAGCAGTTCTTC. As protein: CAITGTSNNEQFF. The chain couples TRBV10-3 to TRBJ2-1; 8 nucleotides agree with TRBD2. V lost 7 bases to trimming and J lost 5 bases; unmatched junction nucleotides: 4. The CDR3 consists of 13 residues. Germline-derived CDR1 and CDR2 are ENHRY and SYGVKD.

This chain links TRBV19 with TRBJ1-1, with TRBD1 matching 10 bases. From germline, CDR1 is LNHDA and CDR2 SQIVND (reference sequence). Trimming took 7 bases from V and 10 from J; bases not matched to a gene: 9. CDR3 length: 13 residues. The CDR3 nucleotides read TGTGCCAGTACCTCCGGGACAGGGGTTCGAGCTTTCTTT. Protein sequence: CASTSGTGVRAFF.

This chain uses TRBV7-4 with TRBJ1-1; tentative D call: TRBD1 (6 bases). CDR1 is SGHVT and CDR2 is SQSDAQ in the germline V gene. This CDR3 contains 15 residues. V was cut by 1 base and J by 5 bases, with 14 bases left in between. The CDR3 region is CASSLVPGDGTEAFF. The CDR3 nucleotides are TGTGCCAGCAGCTTAGTGCCAGGGGATGGGACTGAAGCTTTCTTT.

The genes are TRBV10-3 and TRBJ2-7; no clear D. Germline CDR1 reads ENHRY; CDR2 reads SYGVKD. The CDR3 covers 13 residues. Trimming cost V 2 bases and J 4 bases, with 9 bases left between them. CDR3 region: CAISEAAVYEQYF. CDR3 DNA sequence: TGTGCCATCAGTGAGGCGGCGGTTTACGAGCAGTACTTC.

The chain links TRBV7-8 to TRBJ1-2, with 10 positions matching TRBD1. The CDR3 sequence is 12 residues long. Germline V CDR1 and CDR2: SGHVS, FQNEAQ. V lost 5 bases and J lost 6; bases outside the gene matches: 0. In nucleotides, the CDR3 is TGTGCCAGCAGCGGACAGGGGGATGGCTACACCTTC. Translated, it gives CASSGQGDGYTF. Complete variable domain (other parts from reference TRBV7-8 and TRBJ1-2): GAGVSQSPRYKVAKRGQDVALRCDPISGHVSLFWYQQALGQGPEFLTYFQNEAQLDKSGLPSDRFFAERPEGSVSTLKIQRTQQEDSAVYLCASSGQGDGYTFGSGTRLTVV.

The chain recombines TRBV10-3 with TRBJ1-1, with D possibly being TRBD1 (6 bases). CDR3 size: 12 residues. CDR1 ENHRY and CDR2 SYGVKD come from the germline V gene. V gave up 7 bases and J gave up 5 bases, with 11 bases separating them. The CDR3 region is CAITGEGTEAFF. In nucleotides, the CDR3 is TGTGCCATCACAGGGGAAGGGACTGAAGCTTTCTTT.

This sequence joins TRBV5-4 and TRBJ1-2, with 12 bases lining up with TRBD1. The V segment lost 4 bases and the J segment 4 bases; nucleotides outside the gene matches: 5. Germline V gene sequence: CDR1 SGHNT, CDR2 YYREEE (reference sequence). The CDR3 sequence is 15 residues long. This CDR3 is CASSPGGQGAYGYTF. DNA for the CDR3: TGTGCCAGCAGCCCGGGGGGACAGGGGGCCTATGGCTACACCTTC. Together with reference TRBV5-4 and TRBJ1-2, the CDR3 gives the full variable domain: ETGVTQSPTHLIKTRGQQVTLRCSSQSGHNTVSWYQQALGQGPQFIFQYYREEENGRGNFPPRFSGLQFPNYSSELNVNALELDDSALYLCASSPGGQGAYGYTFGSGTRLTVV.

The CDR3 DNA sequence: TGTGCCAGCAGTCAAGGGGGCGGGAGGGCAGATACGCAGTATTTT. This translates into CASSQGGGRADTQYF. The chain joins TRBV5-4 to TRBJ2-3; TRBD2 aligns across 9 bases. Germline CDR1 and CDR2: SGHNT and YYREEE (reference sequence). CDR3 length: 15 residues. Trimming removed 5 bases from V and 4 bases from J; junction bases left unmatched: 8. Supplemented by reference TRBV5-4 and TRBJ2-3, the full variable domain reads ETGVTQSPTHLIKTRGQQVTLRCSSQSGHNTVSWYQQALGQGPQFIFQYYREEENGRGNFPPRFSGLQFPNYSSELNVNALELDDSALYLCASSQGGGRADTQYFGPGTRLTVL.

The V call is TRBV30, the J call TRBJ1-1; 7 nucleotides match TRBD1. Germline CDR1 reads GTSNPN; CDR2 reads SVGIG (reference sequence). Trimming cost V 5 bases and J 6 bases; bases outside gene matches: 6. This CDR3 has 12 amino acids. CDR3 sequence reads: CAWWRGPSEAFF. DNA for the CDR3: TGTGCCTGGTGGAGGGGGCCCTCTGAAGCTTTCTTT.

The chain uses TRBV10-3 and TRBJ2-7, with 7 nucleotides matching TRBD1. V lost 5 bases and J lost 0; bases outside the gene matches: 4. The CDR3 runs 14 residues. Germline V lookup: CDR1 ENHRY, CDR2 SYGVKD. The CDR3 sequence: CAISNGQDSYEQYF. In DNA, the CDR3 is TGTGCCATCAGTAACGGACAGGACTCCTACGAGCAGTACTTC.

This chain uses TRBV3-1 (or the pseudogene TRBV3-2) with TRBJ1-5; 8 bases map to TRBD1. Trimming at V came to 5 bases and at J to 7 bases, leaving 4 bases not matched to a gene. CDR1 and CDR2 (germline): LGHDT, YNNKEL (reference sequence). There are 13 residues in the CDR3. This chain's CDR3 is CASSDRGIQPQHF. CDR3 nucleotide sequence: TGTGCCAGCAGCGACAGGGGAATCCAGCCCCAGCATTTT.

The chain has TRBV24-1 and TRBJ2-3; D is unresolved. This CDR3 spans 13 amino acids. Per germline, CDR1 KGHDR and CDR2 SFDVKD. Deletions cut 4 bases from V and 2 bases from J, with 6 bases between. This CDR3 reads CATSDPPTDTQYF. CDR3 bases: TGTGCCACCAGTGACCCTCCCACAGATACGCAGTATTTT.

V and J are TRBV18 and TRBJ1-5; tentatively, D is TRBD1 (6 bases). There are 17 residues in the CDR3. Germline V gives CDR1 KGHSH, CDR2 LQKENI. The V gene lost 3 bases and the J gene lost 0 bases, with 15 bases spanning the gap. The CDR3 DNA is TGTGCCAGCTCACCGGTGGGGGCCCGGCTTAGCAATCAGCCCCAGCATTTT. This codes for CASSPVGARLSNQPQHF.

The chain combines TRBV5-8 with TRBJ2-2; D is perhaps TRBD1 (5 bases). V was pared by 0 bases and J by 0 bases, with 12 bases between. Germline V gene data show CDR1 as SGHTS and CDR2 as YDEGEE. This CDR3 is 17 amino acids long. DNA for the CDR3: TGTGCCAGCAGCTTGGCACTGGTCAGGGCGAACACCGGGGAGCTGTTTTTT. Its protein is CASSLALVRANTGELFF.

This clone was counted many times. The chain uses TRBV11-1 and TRBJ2-1, with 8 bases that match TRBD1. The CDR3 is made up of 15 amino acids. The V gene end was trimmed by 5 bases and the J gene end by 3 bases; junction bases not matched to a gene: 6. Per the germline V gene, CDR1 is SGHAT and CDR2 is FQDESV (reference sequence). Here the CDR3 reads CASSPGQGFYNEQFF. The CDR3 nucleotides are TGTGCCAGCAGCCCTGGACAGGGATTCTACAATGAGCAGTTCTTC.

The chain joins TRBV19 to TRBJ1-1; 7 bases are a match to TRBD1. With V trimmed by 5 bases and J by 1 base, 7 bases remained unmatched. This CDR3 spans 15 amino acids. In germline, CDR1 is LNHDA, CDR2 SQIVND (reference sequence). DNA of the CDR3: TGTGCCAGTAGTTCATCCGGGACAGCGAACACTGAAGCTTTCTTT. Encoded protein: CASSSSGTANTEAFF.

The chain is built from TRBV5-1 and TRBJ1-3, with 8 bases identical to TRBD1. V was clipped by 0 bases and J by 6 bases; unmatched bases: 5. The CDR3 runs 15 residues. Looked up from germline, CDR1 is SGHRS and CDR2 is YFSETQ. In DNA form, the CDR3 reads TGCGCCAGCAGCTTGGGGCAGGGGGCTCCAAACACCATATATTTT. This encodes CASSLGQGAPNTIYF.

The chain carries TRBV19 and TRBJ1-5, with a weak D call TRBD1 (6 bases). This CDR3 contains 15 residues. V lost 7 bases to trimming and J lost 5 bases, with 18 bases between them. Germline V gives CDR1 LNHDA, CDR2 SQIVND (reference sequence). The CDR3 nucleotides read TGTGCCAGTAATCCTAGCTCCAGGGGCCATCAGCCCCAGCATTTT. Translation: CASNPSSRGHQPQHF.

This sequence joins TRBV5-1 and TRBJ2-2; TRBD2 is a possible D gene (6 bases). The CDR3 sequence is 20 residues long. Germline V lookup: CDR1 SGHRS, CDR2 YFSETQ. Deletions cut 2 bases from V and 0 bases from J, with 23 bases between. CDR3 in DNA: TGCGCCAGCAGCTTCCGGGGGTGGTATTGGTGGATCTCGAACACCGGGGAGCTGTTTTTT. This codes for CASSFRGWYWWISNTGELFF.

The chain combines TRBV3-1 (or the pseudogene TRBV3-2) with TRBJ2-7, with a possible D match to TRBD1 (5 bases). V shed 0 bases and J shed 0 bases, with 12 bases lying between them. This CDR3 region has 16 residues. CDR1 and CDR2 (germline): LGHDT, YNNKEL (reference sequence). CDR3 protein: CASSQDAGFSSYEQYF. As DNA, the CDR3 is TGTGCCAGCAGCCAAGATGCAGGGTTCAGCTCCTACGAGCAGTACTTC.

The sample holds one count of this clone. The J gene is TRBJ2-1, the V gene TRBV7-9; 8 bases are shared with TRBD1. The CDR3 spans 16 residues. After removal of 5 bases from V and 0 bases from J, the junction contained 6 bases not matched to a gene. The V gene's germline CDR1 is SEHNR and CDR2 FQNEAQ (reference sequence). CDR3 in amino acids: CASSPATGGSYNEQFF. For the CDR3, the DNA is TGTGCCAGCAGCCCCGCTACAGGGGGCTCCTACAATGAGCAGTTCTTC.

The chain uses TRBV28 and TRBJ1-4, with D unclear. Germline V gene sequence: CDR1 MDHEN, CDR2 SYDVKM. There are 13 residues in the CDR3. Trimming pared 6 bases from V and 8 bases from J, leaving 13 bases between. CDR3 coding DNA: TGTGCCAGCAGCACAATCTCGCCCGAAAAACTGTTTTTT. Its protein product is CASSTISPEKLFF.

The chain links TRBV7-2 to TRBJ2-1; 12 nucleotides match TRBD2. Per the germline V gene, CDR1 is SGHTA and CDR2 is FQGNSA. J lost 7 bases, V lost 5 bases, and 3 bases had no gene match. The CDR3 loop spans 14 amino acids. Here the CDR3 reads CASSRTSGDNEQFF. As DNA, the CDR3 is TGTGCCAGCAGCCGGACTAGCGGGGATAATGAGCAGTTCTTC.

This chain links TRBV19 with TRBJ1-4, with a tentative D call TRBD1 (6 bases). Per the germline V gene, CDR1 is LNHDA and CDR2 is SQIVND (reference sequence). V was cut by 5 bases and J by 8 bases, with 21 bases left in between. The CDR3 runs to 16 residues. Here the CDR3 DNA reads TGTGCCAGTAGTCCGGAGGGGGGGCAGGGAAGCGAAAAACTGTTTTTT. This encodes CASSPEGGQGSEKLFF.